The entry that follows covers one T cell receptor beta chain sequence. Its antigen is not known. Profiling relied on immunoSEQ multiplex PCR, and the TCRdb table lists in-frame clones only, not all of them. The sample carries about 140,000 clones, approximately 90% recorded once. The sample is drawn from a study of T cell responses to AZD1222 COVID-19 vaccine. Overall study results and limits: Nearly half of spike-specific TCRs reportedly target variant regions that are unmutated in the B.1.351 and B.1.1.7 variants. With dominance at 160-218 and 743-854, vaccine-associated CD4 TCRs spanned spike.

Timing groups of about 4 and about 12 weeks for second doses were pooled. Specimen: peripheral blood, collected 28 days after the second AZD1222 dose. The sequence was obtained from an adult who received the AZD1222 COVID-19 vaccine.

The CDR3 DNA reads TGTGCCAGCAGCAACCGGACACGGACCCAGTACTTC. This encodes CASSNRTRTQYF. The chain joins TRBV21-1 to TRBJ2-5; no DNA check was done on the table's D call, TRBD1. TRBV21-1 is a documented pseudogene. The CDR3 covers 12 residues.